This TCR beta chain was found in a study of T cells expressing NK-cell markers. Study as a whole: Repertoire data for TCR beta were derived from sorted T cells (CD3+CD56+NKG2C+, CD3+CD56+NKG2C- and CD3+CD56-NKG2C+). One of the eight sequenced donors was seronegative, whereas the other seven were HCMV-seropositive. Whole-study findings and limits: In a handful of donors, dominant clonotypes made up roughly 28.3-65% of CD3+CD56-NKG2C+ cells.

Generation of TCR beta cDNA was performed by 5'RACE template switching incorporating UMIs. TCRdb reprocessed the 5' RACE reads, with one entry per CDR3 protein and no DNA. The sample's table shows 550,000 to 600,000 distinct CDR3 sequences. Notes on this clonotype: Its antigen is currently unknown.

The CDR3 consists of 15 residues. In germline, CDR1 is MNHEY, CDR2 SMNVEV (reference sequence). The V and J genes are TRBV27 and TRBJ2-5; TCRdb names TRBD2, which stays unverified in the absence of DNA. The sample consisted of blood T cells: a sorted CD56 or NKG2C T cell subset, CD4+ or CD8+ T cells, or bulk PBMC T cells (not recorded which). The source of this sequence is a man between 18 and 35 years old in good health. The CDR3 loop is CASRRTSGPQETQYF.